Listed here is a single T cell receptor beta chain. What it binds is not known. Given the absence of the conserved phenylalanine or tryptophan at the CDR3 end, a read error is likely. TCRdb reprocessed the PCR reads with MiXCR, giving one entry per CDR3 protein. The sample has nearly 20,000 distinct CDR3 sequences, about a fifth seen once. The sample belongs to a study of molecular identifiers for immune sequencing clone quantification. Study-level findings and limits: Because of identical TCR molecules sharing a barcode, sizes of highly expanded clones could be underestimated.

Germline values: CDR1 SGHRS, CDR2 YFSETQ. V was shortened by 1 base and J by 1 base, with 5 bases between the two germline ends. There are 13 residues in the CDR3. The chain couples TRBV5-1 to TRBJ1-1; no clear D gene. The sequence derives from a human donor in good health. Some libraries in this study had Jurkat cell RNA spiked in. Input material: naive CD8+ T cells from blood, with Jurkat cell RNA spiked in. Subset specified: FACS-sorted CD8+CD4-CCR7+CD45RA+ naive T cells. Written as DNA, the CDR3 is TGCGCCAGCAGCTTGCCGGGGAACACTGAAGCTTTCTAT. It is translated as CASSLPGNTEAFY.